Below, 9 T cell receptor beta chains from the same sample are listed, as sequenced in a study of cytomegalovirus exposure and HLA in healthy donors. The primer mix had 60 Vbeta and 13 Jbeta primers. TCRdb keeps only in-frame clones here, not all; method: immunoSEQ multiplex PCR. Counted here are about 62,000 clones, about 69% occurring once; the ten biggest clones make up under 6%. The material sequenced was PBMCs. These receptors were taken from a woman in her thirties in good health and CMV-seronegative.

This chain uses TRBV5-1 with TRBJ1-2; 7 nucleotides agree with TRBD1. The V and J ends lost 0 bases and 3 bases, in that order; junction bases with no gene match: 11. The CDR3 extends over 17 amino acids. CDR1 is SGHRS and CDR2 is YFSETQ in the germline V gene. CDR3 nucleotides: TGCGCCAGCAGCTTGGGGGACCAGGGGGTGGGCGACTATGGCTACACCTTC. As protein: CASSLGDQGVGDYGYTF. Combining the CDR3 with reference TRBV5-1 and TRBJ1-2 gives the whole variable domain KAGVTQTPRYLIKTRGQQVTLSCSPISGHRSVSWYQQTPGQGLQFLFEYFSETQRNKGNFPGRFSGRQFSNSRSEMNVSTLELGDSALYLCASSLGDQGVGDYGYTFGSGTRLTVV.

The V gene is TRBV7-9, the J gene TRBJ2-1, with TRBD2 matching 8 bases. The length of the CDR3 is 16 residues. Germline values: CDR1 SEHNR, CDR2 FQNEAQ (reference sequence). With 2 bases clipped from V and 1 base from J, the junction kept 4 bases outside the gene matches. The CDR3: CASSLTSGTSYNEQFF. CDR3 DNA sequence: TGTGCCAGCAGCTTAACTAGCGGTACTTCCTACAATGAGCAGTTCTTC.

A single count supports this clone. V usage is TRBV19 and J usage is TRBJ1-1; D is uncertain. The V gene's germline CDR1 is LNHDA and CDR2 SQIVND (reference sequence). This CDR3 region has 11 residues. V lost 7 bases and J lost 4, with 7 bases in between. CDR3 sequence (DNA): TGTGCCAGTACAAAGCTCACTGAAGCTTTCTTT. This gives the protein CASTKLTEAFF.

The rearrangement links TRBV9 to TRBJ2-2; 11 bases match TRBD2. This CDR3 spans 15 amino acids. Per germline, CDR1 SGDLS and CDR2 YYNGEE. The J segment lost 6 bases and the V segment lost 3 bases, leaving 4 bases of the junction unmatched. CDR3 residues: CASSATSGRAGELFF. DNA of the CDR3: TGTGCCAGCAGCGCAACTAGCGGGAGAGCCGGGGAGCTGTTTTTT.

The chain combines TRBV30 with TRBJ2-3, with a tentative D call TRBD1 (6 bases). Germline loops: CDR1 GTSNPN, CDR2 SVGIG (reference sequence). Trimming stripped 5 bases from V and 0 bases from J, with 6 bases between. The CDR3 extends over 12 amino acids. CDR3 amino acids: CAWDRSTDTQYF. CDR3 nucleotide sequence: TGTGCCTGGGACAGGAGCACAGATACGCAGTATTTT.

The chain employs TRBV28 and TRBJ1-2, with D uncertain. The CDR3 loop spans 16 amino acids. Germline CDR1 MDHEN, CDR2 SYDVKM. With 6 bases removed from V and 1 base from J, the gap between germline ends came to 18 bases. The CDR3 nucleotides read TGTGCCAGCAGCCGGACCCACGGGAAGGTTAACTATGGCTACACCTTC. Its translation is CASSRTHGKVNYGYTF.

As concerns this clone: Other DNA sequences in this specimen translate into the identical CDR3. The genes are TRBV9 and TRBJ2-3; 7 bases fit TRBD2. CDR1 and CDR2 from the germline V gene are SGDLS and YYNGEE. V was clipped by 2 bases and J by 2 bases; unmatched bases: 5. This CDR3 is built from 15 residues. CDR3 DNA sequence: TGTGCCAGCAGCGTGGGGACTACGATCACAGATACGCAGTATTTT. It translates to CASSVGTTITDTQYF.

The chain is built from TRBV5-4 and TRBJ1-1; a weak D match, TRBD1 (6 bases). Per germline, CDR1 SGHNT and CDR2 YYREEE (reference sequence). Trimming removed 6 bases at V and 0 bases at J, with 18 bases between. This CDR3 has 16 amino acids. CDR3 nucleotide sequence: TGTGCCAGCACGTCAGGGGCATGGCTGATGAACACTGAAGCTTTCTTT. It is translated as CASTSGAWLMNTEAFF.

The rearrangement links TRBV7-2 to TRBJ2-1; 8 bases are a match to TRBD2. Trimming removed 7 bases from V and 4 bases from J; junction bases left unmatched: 9. CDR3 length: 15 residues. Per germline, CDR1 SGHTA and CDR2 FQGNSA. CDR3 in DNA: TGTGCCAGCACCCTTAGCGGGATAGGGTACAATGAGCAGTTCTTC. Translated, it gives CASTLSGIGYNEQFF.